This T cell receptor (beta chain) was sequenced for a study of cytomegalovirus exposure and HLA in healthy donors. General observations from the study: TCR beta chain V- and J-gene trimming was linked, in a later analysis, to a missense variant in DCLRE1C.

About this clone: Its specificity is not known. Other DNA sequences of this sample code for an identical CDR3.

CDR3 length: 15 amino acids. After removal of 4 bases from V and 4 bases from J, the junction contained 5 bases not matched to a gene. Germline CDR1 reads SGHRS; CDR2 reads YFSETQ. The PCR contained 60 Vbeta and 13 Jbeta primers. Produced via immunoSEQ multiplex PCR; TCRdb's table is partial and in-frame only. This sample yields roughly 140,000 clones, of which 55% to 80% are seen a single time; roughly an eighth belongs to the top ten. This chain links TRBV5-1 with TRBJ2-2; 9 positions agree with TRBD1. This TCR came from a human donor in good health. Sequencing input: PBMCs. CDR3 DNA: TGCGCCAGCAGCCCACTGACAGGGGGCACCGGGGAGCTGTTTTTT. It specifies CASSPLTGGTGELFF.